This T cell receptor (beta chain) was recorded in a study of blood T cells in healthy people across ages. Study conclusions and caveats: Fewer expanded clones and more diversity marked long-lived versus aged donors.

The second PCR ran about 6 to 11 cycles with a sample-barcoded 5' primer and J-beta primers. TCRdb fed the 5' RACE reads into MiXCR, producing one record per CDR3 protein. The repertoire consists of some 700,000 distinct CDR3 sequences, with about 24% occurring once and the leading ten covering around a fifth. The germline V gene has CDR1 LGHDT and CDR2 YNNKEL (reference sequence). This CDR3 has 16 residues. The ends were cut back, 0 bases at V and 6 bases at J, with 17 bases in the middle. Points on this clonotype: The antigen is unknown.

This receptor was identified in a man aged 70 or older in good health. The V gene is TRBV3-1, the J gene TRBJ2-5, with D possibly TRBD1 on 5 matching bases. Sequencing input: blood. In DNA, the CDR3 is TGTGCCAGCAGCCAAGAGGGCCCGACAGTGGTTAAGACCCAGTACTTC. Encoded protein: CASSQEGPTVVKTQYF.